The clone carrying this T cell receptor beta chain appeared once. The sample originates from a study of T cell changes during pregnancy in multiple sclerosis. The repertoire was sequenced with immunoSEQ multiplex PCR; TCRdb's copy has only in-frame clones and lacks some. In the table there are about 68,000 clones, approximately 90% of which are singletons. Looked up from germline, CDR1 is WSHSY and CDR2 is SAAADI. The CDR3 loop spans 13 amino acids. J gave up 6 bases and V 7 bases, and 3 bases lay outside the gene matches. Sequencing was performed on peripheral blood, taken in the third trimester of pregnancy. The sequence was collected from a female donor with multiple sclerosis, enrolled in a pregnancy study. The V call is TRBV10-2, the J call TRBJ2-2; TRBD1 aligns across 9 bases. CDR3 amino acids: CASTWTGAGELFF. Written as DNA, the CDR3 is TGCGCCAGCACCTGGACAGGGGCCGGGGAGCTGTTTTTT.